Following are 16 T cell receptor beta chains from one sample sequenced in a study of cytomegalovirus exposure and HLA in healthy donors. Primers included in the PCR were 60 Vbeta and 13 Jbeta primers. The assay was immunoSEQ multiplex PCR, and TCRdb's table has in-frame clones only and misses some. The data hold approximately 170,000 clones, with 65% to 75% observed a single time. The source material was PBMCs. Source of these receptors: a man aged 25 to 40 in good health and CMV-seropositive.

The chain links TRBV30 to TRBJ1-5, with D unresolved. The V gene lost 0 bases and the J gene lost 7 bases, with 10 bases spanning the gap. Germline assignment: CDR1 GTSNPN and CDR2 SVGIG (reference sequence). The CDR3 is made up of 13 amino acids. CDR3 amino acids: CAWSVDGKQPQHF. CDR3 DNA sequence: TGTGCCTGGAGTGTAGACGGGAAACAGCCCCAGCATTTT.

V gene TRBV6-5 combines with J gene TRBJ2-7; 8 bases agree with TRBD2. Trimming cost V 6 bases and J 2 bases; bases outside gene matches: 0. Germline V gene lookup returns CDR1 MNHEY and CDR2 SVGAGI. The CDR3 spans 12 residues. DNA of the CDR3: TGTGCCAGCAGACTAGCGGCCTACGAGCAGTACTTC. It translates to CASRLAAYEQYF.

This chain joins TRBV28 and TRBJ2-7; TRBD2 agrees at 7 bases. CDR3 length: 16 amino acids. Germline CDR1 MDHEN, CDR2 SYDVKM. The trim removed 3 bases at V and 3 bases at J, leaving 11 bases unmatched. The CDR3 region has the DNA TGTGCCAGCAGTTTGGGGGGGGACGGACGATACTACGAGCAGTACTTC. Translating gives CASSLGGDGRYYEQYF.

V and J are TRBV28 and TRBJ2-5; 7 bases align to TRBD1. The trim removed 6 bases at V and 4 bases at J, leaving 2 bases unmatched. Per germline, CDR1 MDHEN and CDR2 SYDVKM. The CDR3 has 12 amino acids. CDR3 nucleotides: TGTGCCAGCAGAAGGGACAGAGAGACCCAGTACTTC. This codes for CASRRDRETQYF.

The chain uses TRBV5-4 and TRBJ2-3; D uncertain. V was cut by 4 bases and J by 2 bases, with 20 bases left in between. This CDR3 comprises 17 residues. Germline CDR1 reads SGHNT; CDR2 reads YYREEE (reference sequence). The CDR3 DNA is TGTGCCAGCAGCCCTACGATAGCTCCTGGAAACACAGATACGCAGTATTTT. Translation gives CASSPTIAPGNTDTQYF.

J is TRBJ2-5 and V is TRBV6-6; 11 nucleotides line up with TRBD2. J was trimmed by 5 bases and V by 6 bases; bases with no gene match: 8. The CDR3 totals 15 residues. Germline assignment: CDR1 MNHNY and CDR2 SVGAGI (reference sequence). In nucleotides, the CDR3 is TGTGCCAGCAGCCGAGGGACTAGCGGATACGAGACCCAGTACTTC. Translating gives CASSRGTSGYETQYF.

The genes are TRBV6-4 and TRBJ2-1, with D perhaps TRBD2 (5 bases). V gave up 4 bases and J gave up 9 bases, with 13 bases separating them. CDR1 is MRHNA, CDR2 SNTAGT, per germline. This CDR3 contains 13 residues. The CDR3 sequence: CASSGWMGSEQFF. CDR3 sequence (DNA): TGTGCCAGCAGTGGCTGGATGGGGAGTGAGCAGTTCTTC.

This sequence joins TRBV29-1 and TRBJ1-1, with D perhaps TRBD1 (6 bases). CDR1 and CDR2 from the germline V gene are SQVTM and ANQGSEA. CDR3 length: 13 amino acids. V was cut by 6 bases and J by 2 bases, with 13 bases left in between. DNA for the CDR3: TGCAGCGTGGGGGCCGGGACCAACACTGAAGCTTTCTTT. This gives the protein CSVGAGTNTEAFF.

CDR3 loop: CSGMTGGSETQYF. DNA of the CDR3: TGCAGCGGAATGACAGGGGGCTCGGAGACCCAGTACTTC. This chain joins TRBV29-1 and TRBJ2-5, with 10 positions matching TRBD1. There are 13 residues in the CDR3. Unmatched junction bases numbered 7, after V lost 7 bases and J lost 5 bases. The germline gives CDR1 SQVTM, CDR2 ANQGSEA.

This chain uses TRBV18 with TRBJ2-3; the match to TRBD2 covers 8 bases. CDR3 length: 16 amino acids. The germline V gene encodes CDR1 KGHSH and CDR2 LQKENI. V shed 2 bases and J 0 bases; nucleotides not matched to a gene: 4. The CDR3 DNA follows: TGTGCCAGCTCACCAGGGGGGACTAGGAGCACAGATACGCAGTATTTT. It yields the protein CASSPGGTRSTDTQYF. Full variable domain (rest looked up from reference TRBV18 and TRBJ2-3): NAGVMQNPRHLVRRRGQEARLRCSPMKGHSHVYWYRQLPEEGLKFMVYLQKENIIDESGMPKERFSAEFPKEGPSILRIQQVVRGDSAAYFCASSPGGTRSTDTQYFGPGTRLTVL.

This chain uses TRBV5-1 with TRBJ2-2; perhaps TRBD1 as D (5 bases). The CDR3 extends over 15 amino acids. Germline V CDR1 and CDR2: SGHRS, YFSETQ. Trimming took off 3 bases at V and 0 bases at J, with 9 bases between the two ends. The CDR3: CASSWGQSNTGELFF. CDR3 in DNA: TGCGCCAGCAGCTGGGGCCAGTCGAACACCGGGGAGCTGTTTTTT.

Only one count was recorded for this clone. This rearrangement joins TRBV6-5 to TRBJ2-1; 7 nucleotides agree with TRBD2. The germline CDR1 and CDR2 sequences are MNHEY and SVGAGI. The CDR3 consists of 15 residues. Germline trimming cut 2 bases from V and 1 base from J; bases unmatched to any gene: 2. This CDR3 reads CASSYGGGSYNEQFF. The CDR3 nucleotides are TGTGCCAGCAGTTACGGGGGGGGATCCTACAATGAGCAGTTCTTC.

J is TRBJ2-1 and V is TRBV10-2, with TRBD2 as a possible D gene (7 bases). CDR3 size: 13 residues. Germline-derived CDR1 and CDR2 are WSHSY and SAAADI. Deletions cut 7 bases from V and 9 bases from J, with 16 bases between. The CDR3 nucleotides read TGCGCCAGCAATGGGGGGGCCGGGGGTGAGCAGTTCTTC. Translating gives CASNGGAGGEQFF.

This chain links TRBV30 with TRBJ1-1, with unresolved D. The CDR3 has 12 residues. Germline V gene data show CDR1 as GTSNPN and CDR2 as SVGIG (reference sequence). Trimming took 3 bases from V and 4 from J, leaving 9 bases between them. DNA for the CDR3: TGTGCCTGGAGGGAGGGTTTCACTGAAGCTTTCTTT. Translated, it gives CAWREGFTEAFF.

This clone has a handful of counts. The chain employs TRBV19 and TRBJ1-4, with 7 bases matching TRBD1. Trimming took 5 bases from V and 7 from J; bases not matched to a gene: 10. CDR1 LNHDA and CDR2 SQIVND come from the germline V gene (reference sequence). This CDR3 is 15 amino acids long. In DNA, the CDR3 is TGTGCCAGTAGTGCCCACAGGGGTAATGCTGAAAAACTGTTTTTT. Translating gives CASSAHRGNAEKLFF. Full variable domain (rest looked up from reference TRBV19 and TRBJ1-4): DGGITQSPKYLFRKEGQNVTLSCEQNLNHDAMYWYRQDPGQGLRLIYYSQIVNDFQKGDIAEGYSVSREKKESFPLTVTSAQKNPTAFYLCASSAHRGNAEKLFFGSGTQLSVL.

V and J are TRBV2 and TRBJ2-2, with TRBD2 as a possible D gene (5 bases). The V end lost 6 bases, the J end lost 6 bases, and 14 bases lay between the germline ends. Germline V gene lookup returns CDR1 SNHLY and CDR2 FYNNEI. The CDR3 has 14 residues. The CDR3 coding sequence is TGTGCCAGCAGCTTTGGGAGAACGGCCGGGGAGCTGTTTTTT. It codes for CASSFGRTAGELFF.